The rows below give T cell receptor beta chains drawn from one sample of a study of blood T cell repertoires in COVID-19. Produced via immunoSEQ multiplex PCR; TCRdb's table is partial and in-frame only. The sample has roughly 350,000 clones, 70% to 90% seen once. The specimen was peripheral blood. Every receptor here comes from a woman aged 50 to 60 with active or convalescent COVID-19. Each CDR3 is given with its conserved first and last residue. D genes are given only for firm matches. Part of the rows lack a size; the others show once, few, many or a class for expanded clones.

V: TRBV28; D: .; J: TRBJ2-3; size: once; CDR3: CASSLSDSYTDTQYF; DNA: TGTGCCAGCAGTTTGTCGGACAGCTACACAGATACGCAGTATTTT
V: TRBV19; D: TRBD1; J: TRBJ2-1; size: .; CDR3: CASRTTGTDIYNEQFF; DNA: TGTGCCAGTAGGACCACCGGGACAGATATTTACAATGAGCAGTTCTTC
V: TRBV19; D: TRBD2; J: TRBJ2-5; size: .; CDR3: CASNAGLAGEETQYF; DNA: TGTGCCAGTAATGCGGGACTAGCGGGGGAAGAGACCCAGTACTTC
V: TRBV6-5; D: .; J: TRBJ2-2; size: .; CDR3: CASSNLDSRTGELFF; DNA: TGTGCCAGCAGTAACCTGGACAGCAGGACCGGGGAGCTGTTTTTT
V: TRBV4-1; D: .; J: TRBJ2-3; size: once; CDR3: CASSPRDFHTDTQYF; DNA: TGCGCCAGCAGCCCCAGGGACTTCCACACAGATACGCAGTATTTT
V: TRBV30; D: TRBD1; J: TRBJ2-7; size: .; CDR3: CAWRGAGDRGSYEQYF; DNA: TGTGCCTGGAGGGGAGCTGGCGACAGGGGGTCCTACGAGCAGTACTTC
V: TRBV11-2; D: .; J: TRBJ1-1; size: .; CDR3: CASSPDSTEAFF; DNA: TGTGCCAGCAGCCCCGACAGCACTGAAGCTTTCTTT
V: TRBV7-2; D: TRBD1; J: TRBJ2-7; size: .; CDR3: CASSAPGQGGSYEQYF; DNA: TGTGCCAGCAGCGCCCCCGGACAGGGGGGTTCCTACGAGCAGTACTTC
V: TRBV13; D: .; J: TRBJ1-2; size: .; CDR3: CASSQGLIYGYTF; DNA: TGTGCCAGCAGCCAAGGACTGATCTATGGCTACACCTTC
V: TRBV4-1; D: .; J: TRBJ2-2; size: many; CDR3: CASSQVQNTGELFF; DNA: TGCGCCAGCAGCCAAGTTCAGAACACCGGGGAGCTGTTTTTT
V: TRBV5-4; D: TRBD1; J: TRBJ1-2; size: .; CDR3: CASSRTTGGANGYTF; DNA: TGTGCCAGCAGCCGAACGACAGGGGGCGCTAATGGCTACACCTTC
V: TRBV21-1; D: .; J: TRBJ2-5; size: .; CDR3: CASSNRLADQETQYF; DNA: TGTGCCAGCAGCAATAGACTAGCGGACCAAGAGACCCAGTACTTC
V: TRBV5-4; D: TRBD2; J: TRBJ2-7; size: few; CDR3: CASSAGTSGHYEQYF; DNA: TGTGCCAGCAGCGCGGGGACTAGCGGCCACTACGAGCAGTACTTC
V: TRBV10-3; D: .; J: TRBJ2-7; size: once; CDR3: CAIRNGQREGSF; DNA: TGTGCCATCAGAAACGGACAGCGCGAGGGGAGCTTC
V: TRBV7-9; D: .; J: TRBJ1-5; size: few; CDR3: CASSLGPQPQHF; DNA: TGTGCCAGCAGCTTGGGGCCTCAGCCCCAGCATTTT
V: TRBV7-2; D: .; J: TRBJ1-3; size: .; CDR3: CASSALDPGSWSGNTIYF; DNA: TGTGCCAGCAGCGCCCTGGACCCGGGGTCTTGGTCTGGAAACACCATATATTTT
V: TRBV6-5; D: TRBD1; J: TRBJ2-2; size: .; CDR3: CASSGDSANTGELFF; DNA: TGTGCCAGCAGCGGGGACAGCGCGAACACCGGGGAGCTGTTTTTT
V: TRBV5-1; D: TRBD1; J: TRBJ2-3; size: .; CDR3: CASSGTGDTDTQYF; DNA: TGCGCCAGCAGTGGGACAGGAGACACAGATACGCAGTATTTT
V: TRBV12-3/TRBV12-4; D: .; J: TRBJ1-5; size: .; CDR3: CASSENSNQPQHF; DNA: TGTGCCAGCAGCGAGAATAGCAATCAGCCCCAGCATTTT
V: TRBV19; D: TRBD1; J: TRBJ2-7; size: .; CDR3: CASSAWGPGQGSYEQYF; DNA: TGTGCCAGTAGTGCTTGGGGGCCGGGACAGGGCTCCTACGAGCAGTACTTC
V: TRBV7-9; D: .; J: TRBJ2-7; size: .; CDR3: CASSSYYEQYF; DNA: TGTGCCAGCAGCTCTTACTACGAGCAGTACTTC
V: TRBV6-5; D: .; J: TRBJ1-2; size: .; CDR3: CASSYSRVGGDDGYTF; DNA: TGTGCCAGCAGTTACTCGAGGGTAGGCGGGGACGATGGCTACACCTTC